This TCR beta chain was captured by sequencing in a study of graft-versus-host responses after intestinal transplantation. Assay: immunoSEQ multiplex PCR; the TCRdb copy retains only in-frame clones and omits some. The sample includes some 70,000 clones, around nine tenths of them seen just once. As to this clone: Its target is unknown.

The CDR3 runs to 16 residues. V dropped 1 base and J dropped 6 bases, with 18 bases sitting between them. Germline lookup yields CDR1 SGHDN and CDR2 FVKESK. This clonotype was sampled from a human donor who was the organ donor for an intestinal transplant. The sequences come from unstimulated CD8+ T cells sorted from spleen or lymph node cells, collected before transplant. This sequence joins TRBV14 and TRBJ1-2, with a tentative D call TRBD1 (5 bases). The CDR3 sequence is CASSQGKPGLSDGYTF. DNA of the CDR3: TGTGCCAGCAGCCAAGGGAAACCGGGACTAAGCGATGGCTACACCTTC.